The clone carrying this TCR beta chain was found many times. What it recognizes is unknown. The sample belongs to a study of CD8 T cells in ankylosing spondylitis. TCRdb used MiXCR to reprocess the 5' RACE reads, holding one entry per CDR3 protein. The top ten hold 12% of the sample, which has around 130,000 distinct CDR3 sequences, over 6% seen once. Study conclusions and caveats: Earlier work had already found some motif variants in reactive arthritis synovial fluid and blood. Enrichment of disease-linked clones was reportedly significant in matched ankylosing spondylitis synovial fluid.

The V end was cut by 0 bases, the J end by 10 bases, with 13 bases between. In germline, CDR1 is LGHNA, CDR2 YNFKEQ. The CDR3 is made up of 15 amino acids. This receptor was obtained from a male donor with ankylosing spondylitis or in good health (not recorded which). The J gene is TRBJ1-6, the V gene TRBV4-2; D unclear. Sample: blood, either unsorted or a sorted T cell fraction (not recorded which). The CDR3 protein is CASSQDGMESSPLHF. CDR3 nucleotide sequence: TGTGCCAGCAGCCAAGATGGCATGGAGTCATCACCCCTCCACTTT.